These 8 T cell receptor beta chains came from one sample sequenced in a study of T cells in Graves' hyperthyroidism and ophthalmopathy. TCR beta CDR3 regions were amplified from RNA transcripts. A first-round RT-PCR of the TCR CDR3 used the HTBI primer set. From the multiplex PCR reads, TCRdb called clonotypes with MiXCR, one entry per CDR3 protein. The sample carries 350,000 to 400,000 distinct CDR3 sequences, around 14% recorded once. Sequenced material: blood. The receptors come from a woman aged 60-75 years with Graves' hyperthyroidism.

On this clonotype itself: With a much larger clone just one base away, this may be a read error. V usage is TRBV20-1 and J usage is TRBJ2-5; a weak D match, TRBD2 (6 bases). The J call is in doubt because the DNA end fits TRBJ2-1 better. CDR3 length: 11 residues. Germline lookup yields CDR1 DFQATT and CDR2 SNEGSKA (reference sequence). CDR3 sequence reads: CSAAGQETQFF. DNA of the CDR3: TGCAGTGCGGCGGGGCAAGAGACCCAGTTCTTC.

This clonotype showed up many times. The V call is TRBV7-8, the J call TRBJ2-1, with 8 bases aligning to TRBD2. The germline CDR1 and CDR2 sequences are SGHVS and FQNEAQ. The CDR3 extends over 18 amino acids. Germline trimming cut 5 bases from V and 4 bases from J; bases unmatched to any gene: 16. CDR3 in DNA: TGTGCCAGCAGCCGGCCGAGCGGGAGCAGTTATCTTTACAATGAGCAGTTCTTC. Its protein product is CASSRPSGSSYLYNEQFF. Full variable domain (remainder filled in from reference TRBV7-8 and TRBJ2-1): GAGVSQSPRYKVAKRGQDVALRCDPISGHVSLFWYQQALGQGPEFLTYFQNEAQLDKSGLPSDRFFAERPEGSVSTLKIQRTQQEDSAVYLCASSRPSGSSYLYNEQFFGPGTRLTVL.

As for this clonotype: At one of its ends the junction is not consistent with the germline gene, which may arise from a read error. This chain joins TRBV10-1 and TRBJ2-2; D tentatively reads TRBD1 or TRBD2 (6 bases each). CDR3 length: 14 residues. CDR1 is WNHNN, CDR2 SYGVQD, per germline (reference sequence). CDR3 loop: CASSLQGTGGELFF. Here the CDR3 DNA reads TGCGCCAGCAGTCTACAGGGTACCGGCGGGGAGCTGTTTTTC.

This clonotype appeared many times. The J gene is TRBJ2-7, the V gene TRBV12-3 or TRBV12-4, with D possibly being TRBD2 (5 bases). Trimming took 8 bases from V and 1 from J, leaving 21 bases between them. The CDR3 sequence is 16 residues long. CDR3 DNA: TGTGCCAGCTCGAACGGGCAGCGGAAGAAGTCCTACGAGCAGTACTTC. Amino acid sequence: CASSNGQRKKSYEQYF.

This clonotype was counted only a few times. V gene TRBV19 combines with J gene TRBJ1-4; D perhaps matches TRBD1 (5 bases). This CDR3 spans 14 amino acids. Germline CDR1 is LNHDA and CDR2 is SQIVND (reference sequence). Trimming left V 5 bases short and J 8 bases short, with 15 bases between. The CDR3 is CASSASYGGEKLFF. The CDR3 DNA sequence: TGTGCCAGTAGTGCCTCCTACGGGGGGGAAAAACTGTTTTTT.

The chain employs TRBV6-4 and TRBJ2-7, with D possibly matching TRBD2 (5 bases). Trimming pared 2 bases from V and 1 base from J, leaving 18 bases between. Germline lookup yields CDR1 MRHNA and CDR2 SNTAGT. The CDR3 has 17 amino acids. CDR3 residues: CASSDRLPSLCSYEQYF. CDR3 coding DNA: TGTGCCAGCAGTGACCGGCTCCCTAGCTTATGTTCCTACGAGCAGTACTTC.

This clonotype occurred many times. V gene TRBV11-2 combines with J gene TRBJ2-3; D might be TRBD1 (6 bases). V lost 7 bases and J 2 bases, leaving 13 bases between the germline ends. The CDR3 length is 14 residues. Per germline, CDR1 SGHAT and CDR2 FQNNGV. Written as DNA, the CDR3 is TGTGCCAGCACCTTGACAGGTCCCACAGATACGCAGTATTTT. This gives the protein CASTLTGPTDTQYF.

This clonotype was observed many times. The chain is built from TRBV27 and TRBJ2-1; 15 bases agree with TRBD2. Germline V gives CDR1 MNHEY, CDR2 SMNVEV (reference sequence). The V and J ends lost 2 bases and 7 bases, in that order; junction bases with no gene match: 0. The CDR3 totals 15 residues. The CDR3 sequence: CASSLGTSGRNEQFF. The CDR3 coding sequence is TGTGCCAGCAGTTTAGGGACTAGCGGGAGGAATGAGCAGTTCTTC.